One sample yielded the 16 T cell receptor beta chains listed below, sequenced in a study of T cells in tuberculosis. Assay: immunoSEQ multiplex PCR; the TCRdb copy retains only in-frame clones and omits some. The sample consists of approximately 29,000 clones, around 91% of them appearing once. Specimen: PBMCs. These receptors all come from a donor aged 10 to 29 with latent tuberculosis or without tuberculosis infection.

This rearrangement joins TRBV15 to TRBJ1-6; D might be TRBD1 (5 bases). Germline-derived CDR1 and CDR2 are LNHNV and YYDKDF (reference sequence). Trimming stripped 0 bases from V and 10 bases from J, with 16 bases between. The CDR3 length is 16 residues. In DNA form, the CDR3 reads TGTGCCACCAGCAGAGATCGGGGGGAGGTAAGCTCACCCCTCCACTTT. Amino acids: CATSRDRGEVSSPLHF. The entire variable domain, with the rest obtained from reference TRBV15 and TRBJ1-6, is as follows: DAMVIQNPRYQVTQFGKPVTLSCSQTLNHNVMYWYQQKSSQAPKLLFHYYDKDFNNEADTPDNFQSRRPNTSFCFLDIRSPGLGDTAMYLCATSRDRGEVSSPLHFGNGTRLTVT.

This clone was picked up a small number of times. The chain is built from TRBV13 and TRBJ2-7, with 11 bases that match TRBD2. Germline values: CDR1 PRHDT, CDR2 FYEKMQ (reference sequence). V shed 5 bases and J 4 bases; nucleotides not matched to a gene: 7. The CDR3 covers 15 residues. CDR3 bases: TGTGCCAGCAGCCTATGGACTAGCGGGCGTTACGAGCAGTACTTC. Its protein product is CASSLWTSGRYEQYF.

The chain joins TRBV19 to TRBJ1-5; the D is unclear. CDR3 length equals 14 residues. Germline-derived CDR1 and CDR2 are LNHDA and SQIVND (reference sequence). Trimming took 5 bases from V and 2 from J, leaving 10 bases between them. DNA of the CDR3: TGTGCCAGTAGTTTGAGAGATCGCAATCAGCCCCAGCATTTT. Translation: CASSLRDRNQPQHF. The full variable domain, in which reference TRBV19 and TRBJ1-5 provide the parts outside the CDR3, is DGGITQSPKYLFRKEGQNVTLSCEQNLNHDAMYWYRQDPGQGLRLIYYSQIVNDFQKGDIAEGYSVSREKKESFPLTVTSAQKNPTAFYLCASSLRDRNQPQHFGDGTRLSIL.

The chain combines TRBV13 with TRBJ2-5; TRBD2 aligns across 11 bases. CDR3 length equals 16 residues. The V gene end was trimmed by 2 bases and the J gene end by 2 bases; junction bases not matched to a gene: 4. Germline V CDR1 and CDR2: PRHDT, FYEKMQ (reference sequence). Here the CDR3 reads CASSLRTSGLQETQYF. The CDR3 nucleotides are TGTGCCAGCAGCTTAAGGACTAGCGGGCTTCAAGAGACCCAGTACTTC.

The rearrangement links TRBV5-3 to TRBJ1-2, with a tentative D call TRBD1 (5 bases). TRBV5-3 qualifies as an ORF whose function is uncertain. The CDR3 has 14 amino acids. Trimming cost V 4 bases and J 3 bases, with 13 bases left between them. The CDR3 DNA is TGTGCCAGAAGCCGGACGGGGGAGGACTATGGCTACACCTTC. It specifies CARSRTGEDYGYTF.

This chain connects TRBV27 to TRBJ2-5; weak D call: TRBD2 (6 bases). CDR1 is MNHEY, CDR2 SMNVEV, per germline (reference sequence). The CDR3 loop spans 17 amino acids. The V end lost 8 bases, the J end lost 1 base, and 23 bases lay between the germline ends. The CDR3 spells CASGGNPYGLPQETQYF. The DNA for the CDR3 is TGTGCCAGCGGCGGGAACCCCTACGGACTACCCCAAGAGACCCAGTACTTC.

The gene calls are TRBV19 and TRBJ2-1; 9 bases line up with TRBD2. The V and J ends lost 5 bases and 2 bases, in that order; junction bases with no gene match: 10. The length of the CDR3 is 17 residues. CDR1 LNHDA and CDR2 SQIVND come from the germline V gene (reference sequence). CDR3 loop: CASSAFPGGGAYNEQFF. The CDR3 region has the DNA TGTGCCAGTAGTGCGTTCCCGGGCGGGGGGGCCTACAATGAGCAGTTCTTC.

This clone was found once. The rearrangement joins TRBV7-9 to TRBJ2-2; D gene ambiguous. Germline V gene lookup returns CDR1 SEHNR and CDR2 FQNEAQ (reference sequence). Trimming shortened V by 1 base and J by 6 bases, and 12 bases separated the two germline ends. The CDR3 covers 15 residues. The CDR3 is CASSLVLTLSGELFF. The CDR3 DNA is TGTGCCAGCAGCTTAGTCCTAACTCTATCCGGGGAGCTGTTTTTT. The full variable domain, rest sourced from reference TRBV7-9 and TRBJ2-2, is DTGVSQNPRHKITKRGQNVTFRCDPISEHNRLYWYRQTLGQGPEFLTYFQNEAQLEKSRLLSDRFSAERPKGSFSTLEIQRTEQGDSAMYLCASSLVLTLSGELFFGEGSRLTVL.

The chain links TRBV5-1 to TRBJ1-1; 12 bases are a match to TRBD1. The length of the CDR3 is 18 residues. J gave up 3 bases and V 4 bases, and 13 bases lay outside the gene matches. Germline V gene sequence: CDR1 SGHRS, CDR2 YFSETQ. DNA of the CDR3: TGCGCCAGCAGCAAGATACTTGGGACAGGGGGCAAGGACACTGAAGCTTTCTTT. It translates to CASSKILGTGGKDTEAFF.

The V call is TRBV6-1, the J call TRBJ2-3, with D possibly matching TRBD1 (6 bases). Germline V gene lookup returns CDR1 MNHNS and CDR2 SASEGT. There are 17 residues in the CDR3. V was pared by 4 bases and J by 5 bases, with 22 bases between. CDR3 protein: CASSALGVGTPIDTQYF. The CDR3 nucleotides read TGTGCCAGCAGTGCACTAGGCGTCGGGACACCAATAGATACGCAGTATTTT.

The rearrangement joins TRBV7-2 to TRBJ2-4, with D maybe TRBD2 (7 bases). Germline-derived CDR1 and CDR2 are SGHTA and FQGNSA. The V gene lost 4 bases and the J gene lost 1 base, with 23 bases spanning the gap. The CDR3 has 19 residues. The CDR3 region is CASSYRGARFYYAKNIQYF. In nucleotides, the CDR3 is TGTGCCAGCAGCTATCGGGGGGCCAGGTTTTATTATGCCAAAAACATTCAGTACTTC.

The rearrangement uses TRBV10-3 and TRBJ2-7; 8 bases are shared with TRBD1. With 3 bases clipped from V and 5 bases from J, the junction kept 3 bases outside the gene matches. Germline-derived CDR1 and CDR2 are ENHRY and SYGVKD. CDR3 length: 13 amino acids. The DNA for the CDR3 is TGTGCCATCAGTGATGGGACAGGTGACGAGCAGTACTTC. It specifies CAISDGTGDEQYF.

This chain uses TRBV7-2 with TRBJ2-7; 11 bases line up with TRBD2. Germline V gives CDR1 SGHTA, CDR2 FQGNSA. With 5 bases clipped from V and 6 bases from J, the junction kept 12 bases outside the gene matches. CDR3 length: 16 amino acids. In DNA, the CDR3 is TGTGCCAGCAGCCTAAATTTAGCGGGGGGGCCTTCCGAGCAGTACTTC. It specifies CASSLNLAGGPSEQYF. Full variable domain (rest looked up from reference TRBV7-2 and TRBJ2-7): GAGVSQSPSNKVTEKGKDVELRCDPISGHTALYWYRQSLGQGLEFLIYFQGNSAPDKSGLPSDRFSAERTGGSVSTLTIQRTQQEDSAVYLCASSLNLAGGPSEQYFGPGTRLTVT.

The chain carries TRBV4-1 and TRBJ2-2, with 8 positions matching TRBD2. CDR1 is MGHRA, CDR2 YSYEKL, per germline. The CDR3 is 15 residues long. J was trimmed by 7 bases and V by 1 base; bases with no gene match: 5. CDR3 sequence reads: CASSQAGGPVGELFF. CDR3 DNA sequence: TGCGCCAGCAGCCAAGCGGGGGGGCCCGTCGGGGAGCTGTTTTTT.

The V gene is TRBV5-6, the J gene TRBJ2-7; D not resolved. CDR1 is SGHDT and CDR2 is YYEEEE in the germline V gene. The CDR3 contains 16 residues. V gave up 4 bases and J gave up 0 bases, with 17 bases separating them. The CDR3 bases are TGTGCCAGCAGCCTTACTTTTCCCGCGGTCTCCTACGAGCAGTACTTC. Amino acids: CASSLTFPAVSYEQYF.

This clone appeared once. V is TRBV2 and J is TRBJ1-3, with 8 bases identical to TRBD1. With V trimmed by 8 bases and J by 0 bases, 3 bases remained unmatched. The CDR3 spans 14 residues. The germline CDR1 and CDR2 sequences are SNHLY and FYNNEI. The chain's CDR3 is CASLGQGSGNTIYF. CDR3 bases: TGTGCCAGCCTTGGACAGGGCTCTGGAAACACCATATATTTT.